Detailed here is one T cell receptor beta chain. The data belong to a study of identical twins. V was cut by 11 bases and J by 3 bases, with 17 bases left in between. The CDR3 contains 14 residues. Germline V gene sequence: CDR1 SEHNR, CDR2 FQNEAQ (reference sequence). TCRdb reanalysed the 5' RACE reads using MiXCR and keeps one entry per CDR3 protein. The sample consists of hundreds of thousands of distinct CDR3 sequences, about 18% of them appearing once. The data also belong to a second study, concerning T cells expressing NK-cell markers.

This TCR came from a woman between 18 and 30 years old in good health. This chain links TRBV7-9 with TRBJ2-1; tentative D call: TRBD2 (5 bases). What was sequenced was PBMCs. CDR3 coding DNA: TGTGCCGTGGGTGGGTCGGGGAACTACAATGAGCAGTTCTTC. This codes for CAVGGSGNYNEQFF.